Below, 12 T cell receptor beta chains from the same sample are listed, as sequenced in a study of blood T cell repertoires in COVID-19. The data were produced by immunoSEQ multiplex PCR, yet TCRdb's version contains in-frame clones alone and is incomplete. This table holds some 110,000 clones, 87% found once. Input material: peripheral blood. Source of these receptors: a human donor in a cohort sampled during active COVID-19.

The V and J genes are TRBV15 and TRBJ2-7; no firm D call. CDR3 length: 13 amino acids. From germline, CDR1 is LNHNV and CDR2 YYDKDF (reference sequence). The ends were cut back, 3 bases at V and 5 bases at J, with 11 bases in the middle. CDR3 in amino acids: CATSSYVVDEQYF. The DNA of the CDR3 is TGTGCCACCAGCAGCTACGTCGTGGACGAGCAGTACTTC.

J is TRBJ1-6 and V is TRBV18; D uncertain. The V gene lost 3 bases and the J gene lost 7 bases, with 13 bases spanning the gap. This CDR3 region has 15 residues. Germline CDR1 KGHSH, CDR2 LQKENI. CDR3 sequence (DNA): TGTGCCAGCTCACCCTCCGGGAGAGGGAATTCACCCCTCCACTTT. It yields the protein CASSPSGRGNSPLHF. The entire variable domain, with the rest obtained from reference TRBV18 and TRBJ1-6, is as follows: NAGVMQNPRHLVRRRGQEARLRCSPMKGHSHVYWYRQLPEEGLKFMVYLQKENIIDESGMPKERFSAEFPKEGPSILRIQQVVRGDSAAYFCASSPSGRGNSPLHFGNGTRLTVT.

The CDR3 region has the DNA TGTGCCAGCATTCGAGGTGTTGGGGCCAACGTCCTGACTTTC. It translates to CASIRGVGANVLTF. The chain recombines TRBV28 with TRBJ2-6; no reliable D call. Germline-derived CDR1 and CDR2 are MDHEN and SYDVKM. The CDR3 is 14 amino acids. Trimming stripped 7 bases from V and 3 bases from J, with 10 bases between.

The genes are TRBV10-2 and TRBJ2-7; a possible D gene is TRBD1 (6 bases). This CDR3 contains 13 residues. From germline, CDR1 is WSHSY and CDR2 SAAADI. V lost 2 bases to trimming and J lost 3 bases, with 8 bases between them. For the CDR3, the DNA is TGCGCCAGCAGTGAGCAGGGGTACTACGAGCAGTACTTC. Its protein product is CASSEQGYYEQYF.

V usage is TRBV20-1 and J usage is TRBJ1-5; no firm D call. This CDR3 contains 16 residues. CDR1 is DFQATT and CDR2 is SNEGSKA in the germline V gene (reference sequence). Trimming removed 3 bases at V and 0 bases at J, with 15 bases between. CDR3 amino acids: CSASPPVGSSNQPQHF. The DNA for the CDR3 is TGCAGTGCTAGTCCTCCCGTGGGGAGTAGCAATCAGCCCCAGCATTTT.

The rearrangement links TRBV18 to TRBJ1-1; 8 bases align to TRBD1. After removal of 5 bases from V and 3 bases from J, the junction contained 5 bases not matched to a gene. Germline CDR1 KGHSH, CDR2 LQKENI. The CDR3 runs 14 residues. The CDR3 bases are TGTGCCAGCTCAAGGACAGGGACGGACACTGAAGCTTTCTTT. It yields the protein CASSRTGTDTEAFF.

This chain uses TRBV9 with TRBJ1-1; D gene ambiguous. The V end was cut by 0 bases, the J end by 3 bases, with 12 bases between. This CDR3 contains 15 residues. CDR1 SGDLS and CDR2 YYNGEE come from the germline V gene. The CDR3 loop reads CASSVVRGVDTEAFF. As DNA, the CDR3 is TGTGCCAGCAGCGTAGTACGAGGAGTGGACACTGAAGCTTTCTTT. The full variable domain, its missing parts supplied by reference TRBV9 and TRBJ1-1, is DSGVTQTPKHLITATGQRVTLRCSPRSGDLSVYWYQQSLDQGLQFLIQYYNGEERAKGNILERFSAQQFPDLHSELNLSSLELGDSALYFCASSVVRGVDTEAFFGQGTRLTVV.

The V call is TRBV5-1, the J call TRBJ2-1, with TRBD2 matching over 7 bases. This CDR3 has 14 residues. Germline assignment: CDR1 SGHRS and CDR2 YFSETQ. Losses at the gene ends were 6 bases for V and 3 bases for J; bases not matched to a gene: 6. CDR3 in DNA: TGCGCCAGCATCCCGGGAGGTGGCTACAATGAGCAGTTCTTC. It translates to CASIPGGGYNEQFF.

The rearrangement uses TRBV7-2 and TRBJ2-5; 7 bases map to TRBD2. The V gene's germline CDR1 is SGHTA and CDR2 FQGNSA. After removal of 2 bases from V and 4 bases from J, the junction contained 4 bases not matched to a gene. The CDR3 sequence is 14 residues long. This chain's CDR3 is CASSLRLAAETQYF. As DNA, the CDR3 is TGTGCCAGCAGCTTACGGCTAGCGGCAGAGACCCAGTACTTC.

The chain links TRBV10-3 to TRBJ2-7, with a tentative D call TRBD1 (5 bases). The V gene lost 3 bases and the J gene lost 2 bases, with 17 bases spanning the gap. The CDR3 contains 16 residues. Germline V gene lookup returns CDR1 ENHRY and CDR2 SYGVKD. The CDR3 spells CAISDLTAQLPYEQYF. The CDR3 DNA follows: TGTGCCATCAGTGACTTGACAGCCCAACTCCCCTACGAGCAGTACTTC.

This clone has just one count. The chain combines TRBV7-6 with TRBJ2-5; the match to TRBD2 covers 10 bases. Germline V gene lookup returns CDR1 SGHVS and CDR2 FNYEAQ. The CDR3 is 14 amino acids. After removal of 4 bases from V and 5 bases from J, the junction contained 4 bases not matched to a gene. CDR3 DNA sequence: TGTGCCAGCAGCTCCCCTAGCGGGGGTGAGACCCAGTACTTC. Translation gives CASSSPSGGETQYF. The variable domain in full, completed from reference TRBV7-6 and TRBJ2-5, reads GAGVSQSPRYKVTKRGQDVALRCDPISGHVSLYWYRQALGQGPEFLTYFNYEAQQDKSGLPNDRFSAERPEGSISTLTIQRTEQRDSAMYRCASSSPSGGETQYFGPGTRLLVL.

This clone was counted a few times. The rearrangement joins TRBV15 to TRBJ1-5; a possible D gene is TRBD1 (5 bases). Germline V lookup: CDR1 LNHNV, CDR2 YYDKDF (reference sequence). The CDR3 is made up of 15 amino acids. With 0 bases removed from V and 9 bases from J, the gap between germline ends came to 15 bases. CDR3 sequence: CATSRDSVGGRPQHF. CDR3 bases: TGTGCCACCAGCAGAGATTCCGTGGGGGGGAGGCCCCAGCATTTT.